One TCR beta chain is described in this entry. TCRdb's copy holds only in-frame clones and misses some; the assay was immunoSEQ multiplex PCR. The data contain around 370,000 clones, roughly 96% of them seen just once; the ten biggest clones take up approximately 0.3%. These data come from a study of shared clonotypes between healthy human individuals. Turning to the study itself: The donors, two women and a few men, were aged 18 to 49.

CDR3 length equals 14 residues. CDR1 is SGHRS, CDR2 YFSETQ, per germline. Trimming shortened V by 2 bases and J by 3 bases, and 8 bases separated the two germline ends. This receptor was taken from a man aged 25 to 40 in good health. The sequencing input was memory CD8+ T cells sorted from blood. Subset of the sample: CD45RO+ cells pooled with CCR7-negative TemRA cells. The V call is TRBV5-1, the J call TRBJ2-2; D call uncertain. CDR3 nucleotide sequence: TGCGCCAGCAGCTTTAATCGAGACACCGGGGAGCTGTTTTTT. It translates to CASSFNRDTGELFF. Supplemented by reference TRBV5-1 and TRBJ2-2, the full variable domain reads KAGVTQTPRYLIKTRGQQVTLSCSPISGHRSVSWYQQTPGQGLQFLFEYFSETQRNKGNFPGRFSGRQFSNSRSEMNVSTLELGDSALYLCASSFNRDTGELFFGEGSRLTVL.